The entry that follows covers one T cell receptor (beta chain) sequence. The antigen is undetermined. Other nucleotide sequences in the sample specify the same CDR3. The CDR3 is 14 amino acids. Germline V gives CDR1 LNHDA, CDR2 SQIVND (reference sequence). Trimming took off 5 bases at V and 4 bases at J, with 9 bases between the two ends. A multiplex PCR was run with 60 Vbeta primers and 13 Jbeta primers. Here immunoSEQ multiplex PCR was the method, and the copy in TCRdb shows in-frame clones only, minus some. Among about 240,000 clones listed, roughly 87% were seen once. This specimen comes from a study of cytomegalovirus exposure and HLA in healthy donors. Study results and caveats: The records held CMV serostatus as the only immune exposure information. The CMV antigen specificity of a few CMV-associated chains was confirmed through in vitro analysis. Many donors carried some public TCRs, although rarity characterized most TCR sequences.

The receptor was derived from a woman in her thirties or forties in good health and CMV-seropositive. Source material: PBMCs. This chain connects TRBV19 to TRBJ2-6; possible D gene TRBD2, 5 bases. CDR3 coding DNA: TGTGCCAGTAGTCCGGGGTCAGGGGCCAACGTCCTGACTTTC. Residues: CASSPGSGANVLTF.